This T cell receptor beta chain was recovered during a study of blood T cell repertoires in COVID-19. In the study overall: Donors in the United States, Italy and Spain gave samples during acute or convalescent COVID-19. PBMCs, B-cell-depleted T cells, or T cells provided the cDNA or gDNA that made up the material.

Clones were read by immunoSEQ multiplex PCR, and TCRdb kept only the in-frame ones, dropping some. The sample consists of a few hundred thousand clones, approximately 86% of them appearing once. The CDR3 consists of 14 residues. Germline lookup yields CDR1 GTSNPN and CDR2 SVGIG (reference sequence). The junction had 6 bases not matched to a gene; V was cut back by 2 bases and J by 5 bases. This receptor was identified in a man aged 25 to 45 with active or convalescent COVID-19. The genes are TRBV30 and TRBJ1-5; 7 bases are a match to TRBD1. Sequences were obtained from peripheral blood. The CDR3 protein is CAWSLGQMDQPQHF. The CDR3 nucleotides read TGTGCCTGGAGTTTGGGACAGATGGATCAGCCCCAGCATTTT. Using reference TRBV30 and TRBJ1-5 for the parts outside the CDR3, the full variable domain is SQTIHQWPATLVQPVGSPLSLECTVEGTSNPNLYWYRQAAGRGLQLLFYSVGIGQISSEVPQNLSASRPQDRQFILSSKKLLLSDSGFYLCAWSLGQMDQPQHFGDGTRLSIL.